This passage covers 26 T cell receptor beta chains from one sample sequenced in a study of early T cells in non-severe SARS-CoV-2 infection. Using its own MiXCR run on the 5' RACE reads, TCRdb lists one record per CDR3 protein. The sample contains approximately 69,000 distinct CDR3 sequences, roughly an eighth of which appear only once. This material consisted of whole blood, taken at baseline. The source of these receptors is an adult who was a healthcare worker with PCR-confirmed SARS-CoV-2 infection or an uninfected control (not recorded which).

CDR3 sequence: CSASRVTTGQGGEQYF. CDR3 DNA sequence: TGCAGTGCTAGTCGGGTGACCACGGGACAGGGCGGCGAGCAGTACTTC. The rearrangement uses TRBV20-1 and TRBJ2-7; TRBD1 aligns across 9 bases. Germline-derived CDR1 and CDR2 are DFQATT and SNEGSKA (reference sequence). The CDR3 contains 16 residues. The V gene end was trimmed by 3 bases and the J gene end by 6 bases; junction bases not matched to a gene: 15.

The V and J genes are TRBV3-1 and TRBJ2-4; no clear D. With 0 bases removed from V and 6 bases from J, the gap between germline ends came to 6 bases. Germline CDR1 reads LGHDT; CDR2 reads YNNKEL (reference sequence). The CDR3 contains 13 residues. This CDR3 is CASSQETVNIQYF. The CDR3 DNA sequence: TGTGCCAGCAGCCAAGAGACTGTAAACATTCAGTACTTC.

In its sample, this clonotype was seen many times. The chain recombines TRBV7-2 with TRBJ2-1, with TRBD1 matching over 7 bases. With V trimmed by 1 base and J by 6 bases, 0 bases remained unmatched. Per the germline V gene, CDR1 is SGHTA and CDR2 is FQGNSA. The CDR3 has 13 amino acids. In DNA, the CDR3 is TGTGCCAGCAGCTTAGGACAGGGCAATGAGCAGTTCTTC. Translation gives CASSLGQGNEQFF. Supplemented by reference TRBV7-2 and TRBJ2-1, the full variable domain reads GAGVSQSPSNKVTEKGKDVELRCDPISGHTALYWYRQSLGQGLEFLIYFQGNSAPDKSGLPSDRFSAERTGGSVSTLTIQRTQQEDSAVYLCASSLGQGNEQFFGPGTRLTVL.

V gene TRBV29-1 combines with J gene TRBJ1-4; possibly TRBD1 for D (5 bases). Trimming removed 7 bases at V and 2 bases at J, with 17 bases between. The CDR3 has 15 residues. Germline V CDR1 and CDR2: SQVTM, ANQGSEA. The CDR3 region is CSAGGLPGTNEKLFF. The CDR3 DNA follows: TGCAGCGCCGGAGGCCTACCAGGGACTAATGAAAAACTGTTTTTT.

The chain couples TRBV19 to TRBJ2-3; 14 bases are a match to TRBD2. V lost 5 bases, J lost 5 bases, and 3 bases stayed unmatched. Germline V gene sequence: CDR1 LNHDA, CDR2 SQIVND (reference sequence). The length of the CDR3 is 15 residues. CDR3 sequence (DNA): TGTGCCAGTAGTCCGGGGACTAGCGGGGGAGATACGCAGTATTTT. It codes for CASSPGTSGGDTQYF. The whole variable domain, filled in from reference TRBV19 and TRBJ2-3, reads DGGITQSPKYLFRKEGQNVTLSCEQNLNHDAMYWYRQDPGQGLRLIYYSQIVNDFQKGDIAEGYSVSREKKESFPLTVTSAQKNPTAFYLCASSPGTSGGDTQYFGPGTRLTVL.

The chain employs TRBV5-6 and TRBJ2-2; 8 bases are a match to TRBD2. The germline V gene encodes CDR1 SGHDT and CDR2 YYEEEE. The CDR3 has 15 residues. Germline trimming cut 4 bases from V and 2 bases from J; bases unmatched to any gene: 4. CDR3: CASSAGTRNTGELFF. For the CDR3, the DNA is TGTGCCAGCAGCGCCGGGACTAGAAACACCGGGGAGCTGTTTTTT.

This clonotype was observed at least ten times. The chain carries TRBV2 and TRBJ1-1, with TRBD1 matching over 10 bases. Per the germline V gene, CDR1 is SNHLY and CDR2 is FYNNEI. The CDR3 extends over 14 amino acids. Trimming removed 6 bases from V and 0 bases from J; junction bases left unmatched: 1. The CDR3: CASRGQGLNTEAFF. The CDR3 DNA reads as TGTGCCAGCAGGGGACAGGGGCTGAACACTGAAGCTTTCTTT.

This clonotype appeared a few times. This chain uses TRBV9 with TRBJ2-3; 11 bases align to TRBD2. The length of the CDR3 is 16 residues. The junction had 7 bases not matched to a gene; V was cut back by 3 bases and J by 4 bases. Germline-derived CDR1 and CDR2 are SGDLS and YYNGEE. CDR3 DNA: TGTGCCAGCAGCGGAACTAGCGGGAGCATCCCAGATACGCAGTATTTT. Amino acid sequence: CASSGTSGSIPDTQYF.

There are many counts of this clonotype. The V gene is TRBV29-1, the J gene TRBJ2-7; 7 bases fit TRBD1. The germline gives CDR1 SQVTM, CDR2 ANQGSEA. Trimming at V came to 8 bases and at J to 3 bases, leaving 10 bases not matched to a gene. This CDR3 has 13 residues. The CDR3 nucleotides read TGCAGCACGCGTTCGGGACAGAACTACGAGCAGTACTTC. Protein sequence: CSTRSGQNYEQYF.

The gene calls are TRBV12-3 or TRBV12-4 and TRBJ2-5, with D perhaps TRBD2 (5 bases). V shed 5 bases and J shed 2 bases, with 12 bases lying between them. CDR3 size: 14 residues. CDR3 loop: CASSPSVAQETQYF. For the CDR3, the DNA is TGTGCCAGCAGTCCGAGTGTAGCGCAAGAGACCCAGTACTTC.

The V call is TRBV10-3, the J call TRBJ2-1; maybe TRBD1 (5 bases). CDR1 is ENHRY and CDR2 is SYGVKD in the germline V gene. The V and J ends lost 11 bases and 5 bases respectively, with 10 bases between them. The CDR3 totals 11 residues. The CDR3 loop reads CAAQGHNEQFF. In nucleotides, the CDR3 is TGTGCCGCTCAGGGTCACAATGAGCAGTTCTTC.

This clonotype was counted at least ten times. V is TRBV6-2 or TRBV6-3 and J is TRBJ1-2; D gene uncertain. The germline gives CDR1 MNHEY, CDR2 SVGEGT. There are 14 residues in the CDR3. The V and J ends lost 7 bases and 1 base respectively, with 13 bases between them. CDR3 DNA: TGTGCCAGCATGGATCCCGGACGTAACTATGGCTACACCTTC. Translating gives CASMDPGRNYGYTF.

This clonotype appeared many times. The chain employs TRBV7-9 and TRBJ1-4; D perhaps matches TRBD1 (6 bases). The CDR3 is 13 residues long. Deletions cut 10 bases from V and 5 bases from J, with 14 bases between. Looked up from germline, CDR1 is SEHNR and CDR2 is FQNEAQ (reference sequence). This chain's CDR3 is CATGKGGNEKLFF. The CDR3 region has the DNA TGTGCCACCGGGAAGGGGGGGAATGAAAAACTGTTTTTT.

This clonotype was found a few times. The chain uses TRBV6-1 and TRBJ2-1, with 7 bases fitting TRBD2. J was trimmed by 15 bases and V by 4 bases; bases with no gene match: 6. Germline V gene sequence: CDR1 MNHNS, CDR2 SASEGT. The CDR3 has 11 residues. The CDR3 spells CASSGGLEGFF. CDR3 nucleotide sequence: TGTGCCAGCAGTGGCGGACTAGAGGGGTTCTTC.

The V gene is TRBV18, the J gene TRBJ1-1, with 7 bases matching TRBD1. The trim removed 5 bases at V and 4 bases at J, leaving 4 bases unmatched. Per germline, CDR1 KGHSH and CDR2 LQKENI. The CDR3 spans 13 residues. The CDR3: CASSAGTVTEAFF. CDR3 DNA: TGTGCCAGCTCAGCTGGGACAGTCACTGAAGCTTTCTTT.

The genes are TRBV6-2 or TRBV6-3 and TRBJ2-1; D gene uncertain. Germline V gene data show CDR1 as MNHEY and CDR2 as SVGEGT. The length of the CDR3 is 13 residues. Between the trimmed V and J ends, which lost 2 bases and 2 bases, there was a span of 4 bases. The CDR3 DNA is TGTGCCAGCAGTTACGGGGCCTACAATGAGCAGTTCTTC. Translation: CASSYGAYNEQFF.

At least ten counts were recorded for this clonotype. The chain joins TRBV5-1 to TRBJ2-7; 8 bases are shared with TRBD1. The V gene end was trimmed by 2 bases and the J gene end by 6 bases; junction bases not matched to a gene: 4. Per the germline V gene, CDR1 is SGHRS and CDR2 is YFSETQ. The CDR3 is 13 residues long. DNA of the CDR3: TGCGCCAGCAGCTTTGACAGGGGAAGCGAGCAGTACTTC. Its translation: CASSFDRGSEQYF.

This clonotype was seen a few times. This chain uses TRBV7-6 with TRBJ2-2, with 13 bases identical to TRBD2. CDR3 length: 19 amino acids. The V and J ends lost 5 bases and 3 bases, in that order; junction bases with no gene match: 12. Germline-derived CDR1 and CDR2 are SGHVS and FNYEAQ. As DNA, the CDR3 is TGTGCCAGCAGCCAAAAAGACCTAGGACTAGCGGGAGACACCGGGGAGCTGTTTTTT. Residues: CASSQKDLGLAGDTGELFF.

This clonotype showed up many times. V and J are TRBV7-6 and TRBJ2-1; 10 nucleotides match TRBD2. Germline trimming cut 5 bases from V and 3 bases from J; bases unmatched to any gene: 10. Germline V lookup: CDR1 SGHVS, CDR2 FNYEAQ. CDR3 length: 17 amino acids. CDR3 residues: CASSPRTSGTYYNEQFF. DNA of the CDR3: TGTGCCAGCAGCCCCCGAACTAGCGGGACGTACTACAATGAGCAGTTCTTC. The full variable domain, in which reference TRBV7-6 and TRBJ2-1 provide the parts outside the CDR3, is GAGVSQSPRYKVTKRGQDVALRCDPISGHVSLYWYRQALGQGPEFLTYFNYEAQQDKSGLPNDRFSAERPEGSISTLTIQRTEQRDSAMYRCASSPRTSGTYYNEQFFGPGTRLTVL.

The chain links TRBV5-4 to TRBJ2-5; either TRBD1 or TRBD2 may fit D (5 bases each). With 3 bases removed from V and 4 bases from J, the gap between germline ends came to 10 bases. The CDR3 length is 13 residues. Germline V gives CDR1 SGHNT, CDR2 YYREEE (reference sequence). CDR3 in DNA: TGTGCCAGCAGCTCGGGGCAGGGAGAGACCCAGTACTTC. It encodes CASSSGQGETQYF.

The chain employs TRBV7-2 and TRBJ2-3; no definite D call. Deletions cut 5 bases from V and 6 bases from J, with 15 bases between. CDR1 and CDR2 (germline): SGHTA, FQGNSA. The CDR3 is made up of 14 amino acids. CDR3 sequence: CASSPILAADTQYF. The CDR3 bases are TGTGCCAGCAGCCCCATCCTGGCAGCGGATACGCAGTATTTT.

The chain joins TRBV12-3 or TRBV12-4 to TRBJ1-5; 7 nucleotides agree with TRBD1. V lost 5 bases and J lost 4; bases outside the gene matches: 8. The CDR3 contains 15 residues. In DNA form, the CDR3 reads TGTGCCAGCAGTCCAAGACAGGGAGGGAATCAGCCCCAGCATTTT. Amino acids: CASSPRQGGNQPQHF.

This clonotype came up many times. This chain joins TRBV7-8 and TRBJ2-2, with 8 bases fitting TRBD1. Germline values: CDR1 SGHVS, CDR2 FQNEAQ. The CDR3 covers 15 residues. Trimming removed 2 bases from V and 3 bases from J; junction bases left unmatched: 2. The CDR3 nucleotides read TGTGCCAGCAGCTTAAGGACAGGGCACACCGGGGAGCTGTTTTTT. Protein sequence: CASSLRTGHTGELFF.

This clonotype has ten or more counts. The rearrangement links TRBV19 to TRBJ1-4; TRBD1 aligns across 8 bases. The CDR3 runs 15 residues. J was trimmed by 7 bases and V by 5 bases; bases with no gene match: 9. Germline CDR1 is LNHDA and CDR2 is SQIVND (reference sequence). The CDR3 spells CASSPRDRTGEKLFF. DNA for the CDR3: TGTGCCAGTAGTCCCCGGGACAGGACCGGTGAAAAACTGTTTTTT.

This clonotype was seen more than once but under ten times. The gene calls are TRBV18 and TRBJ2-1; 8 bases align to TRBD2. Germline lookup yields CDR1 KGHSH and CDR2 LQKENI. This CDR3 has 17 amino acids. V trimming: 6 bases; J trimming: 7 bases; junction bases outside the gene matches: 17. The DNA of the CDR3 is TGTGCCAGCTCGGCGTTGTCGAGAGCGGGAGTGGAAAATGAGCAGTTCTTC. Translating gives CASSALSRAGVENEQFF.

The chain employs TRBV29-1 and TRBJ2-1; D possibly corresponds to TRBD2 (6 bases). The CDR3 is 14 residues long. V was clipped by 4 bases and J by 4 bases, with 14 bases between them. CDR1 is SQVTM and CDR2 is ANQGSEA in the germline V gene. CDR3 loop: CSVGSSGYYNEQFF. In DNA, the CDR3 is TGCAGCGTTGGTAGTAGCGGTTATTACAATGAGCAGTTCTTC.